Listed here are 21 T cell receptor beta chains from one sample, sequenced in a study of T cell repertoires in cytomegalovirus infection. TCRdb independently ran MiXCR on the reads; one entry per CDR3 protein. This table has around 530,000 distinct CDR3 sequences, roughly 29% appearing once. Material for sequencing was PBMCs. These receptors all come from a human donor in good health (CMV status not recorded). Some clones in this sample may be carry-over from other donors' samples.

The table lists this clonotype with a few counts. This chain uses TRBV28 with TRBJ1-4, with 10 bases that match TRBD1. The V gene end was trimmed by 5 bases and the J gene end by 7 bases; junction bases not matched to a gene: 10. Germline assignment: CDR1 MDHEN and CDR2 SYDVKM. The CDR3 has 16 amino acids. CDR3 amino acids: CASSVHRQGAGEKLFF. CDR3 coding DNA: TGTGCCAGCAGTGTTCACCGACAGGGGGCGGGTGAAAAACTGTTTTTT.

V is TRBV6-1 and J is TRBJ2-7; D may correspond to TRBD1 or TRBD2 (5 bases each). The CDR3 sequence is 15 residues long. Germline V gene lookup returns CDR1 MNHNS and CDR2 SASEGT. Trimming cost V 2 bases and J 0 bases, with 11 bases left between them. CDR3 nucleotide sequence: TGTGCCAGCAGTGAAAGGGGAGTCCTCTCCTACGAGCAGTACTTC. Translation gives CASSERGVLSYEQYF.

This clonotype occurred a few times. The chain employs TRBV11-2 and TRBJ1-5, with a possible D match to TRBD1 (5 bases). Germline loops: CDR1 SGHAT, CDR2 FQNNGV. V was pared by 5 bases and J by 7 bases, with 15 bases between. This CDR3 has 14 amino acids. The CDR3 is CASSPGAVGQPQHF. CDR3 coding DNA: TGTGCCAGCAGCCCTGGGGCAGTAGGACAGCCCCAGCATTTT.

This clonotype was seen just once. The chain has TRBV6-2 or TRBV6-3 and TRBJ2-7, with D possibly matching TRBD2 (5 bases). CDR3 size: 15 residues. CDR1 MNHEY and CDR2 SVGEGT come from the germline V gene. The V end lost 0 bases, the J end lost 3 bases, and 12 bases lay between the germline ends. DNA of the CDR3: TGTGCCAGCAGTTACTCGAACCAGAGGGTCTACGAGCAGTACTTC. Translating gives CASSYSNQRVYEQYF.

This sequence joins TRBV4-3 and TRBJ2-3, with D perhaps TRBD2 (5 bases). Germline CDR1 and CDR2: LGHNA and YSLEER. The CDR3 extends over 17 amino acids. The V and J ends lost 0 bases and 2 bases respectively, with 15 bases between them. The CDR3 loop reads CASSQDSVGVHTDTQYF. In DNA, the CDR3 is TGCGCCAGCAGCCAAGATTCTGTCGGGGTACACACAGATACGCAGTATTTT.

There are a few counts of this clonotype. The gene calls are TRBV11-2 and TRBJ2-2, with D possibly TRBD2 on 6 matching bases. Germline assignment: CDR1 SGHAT and CDR2 FQNNGV. V lost 5 bases to trimming and J lost 1 base, with 17 bases between them. CDR3 size: 17 residues. CDR3 sequence reads: CASSPLSLRENTGELFF. CDR3 nucleotide sequence: TGTGCCAGCAGCCCTCTTAGTTTGCGGGAGAACACCGGGGAGCTGTTTTTT. Together with reference TRBV11-2 and TRBJ2-2, the CDR3 gives the full variable domain: EAGVAQSPRYKIIEKRQSVAFWCNPISGHATLYWYQQILGQGPKLLIQFQNNGVVDDSQLPKDRFSAERLKGVDSTLKIQPAKLEDSAVYLCASSPLSLRENTGELFFGEGSRLTVL.

This clonotype was observed a handful of times. The V call is TRBV7-9, the J call TRBJ1-1; D is unresolved. Germline V gives CDR1 SEHNR, CDR2 FQNEAQ (reference sequence). The CDR3 runs to 15 residues. The V end was cut by 2 bases, the J end by 0 bases, with 10 bases between. The CDR3 coding sequence is TGTGCCAGCAGCTTACAGGACCCGTTGAACACTGAAGCTTTCTTT. Its protein product is CASSLQDPLNTEAFF.

The chain employs TRBV28 and TRBJ2-7; 9 bases agree with TRBD2. The V gene's germline CDR1 is MDHEN and CDR2 SYDVKM. The length of the CDR3 is 15 residues. The J segment lost 2 bases and the V segment lost 4 bases, leaving 6 bases of the junction unmatched. The CDR3 sequence: CASSSPAGGAYEQYF. In nucleotides, the CDR3 is TGTGCCAGCAGTTCCCCAGCGGGAGGAGCCTACGAGCAGTACTTC.

This clonotype was counted ten times or more. This sequence joins TRBV7-7 and TRBJ2-3; no clear D gene. V was cut by 1 base and J by 0 bases, with 8 bases left in between. The CDR3 length is 15 residues. Germline lookup yields CDR1 SSHAT and CDR2 FNYEAQ (reference sequence). Here the CDR3 DNA reads TGTGCCAGCAGCTTAGGCGTCAGAAGCACAGATACGCAGTATTTT. As protein: CASSLGVRSTDTQYF.

This clonotype appeared a few times. The gene calls are TRBV6-2 or TRBV6-3 and TRBJ2-2; TRBD1 is a possible D gene (5 bases). Between the trimmed V and J ends, which lost 10 bases and 3 bases, there was a span of 9 bases. From germline, CDR1 is MNHEY and CDR2 SVGEGT. The CDR3 spans 12 residues. CDR3: CATPTDTGELFF. DNA of the CDR3: TGTGCCACGCCGACAGACACCGGGGAGCTGTTTTTT.

This clonotype has just a few counts. This chain connects TRBV7-2 to TRBJ2-1, with TRBD2 matching 9 bases. This CDR3 region has 16 residues. Germline V gene sequence: CDR1 SGHTA, CDR2 FQGNSA. Trimming removed 3 bases from V and 1 base from J; junction bases left unmatched: 4. The CDR3 sequence: CASSFRLAVSYNEQFF. As DNA, the CDR3 is TGTGCCAGCAGCTTCAGACTAGCGGTGTCCTACAATGAGCAGTTCTTC.

Only a few counts were recorded for this clonotype. The V call is TRBV29-1, the J call TRBJ2-7; possible D gene TRBD1, 5 bases. The CDR3 sequence is 13 residues long. Germline V gives CDR1 SQVTM, CDR2 ANQGSEA. Trimming took 3 bases from V and 0 from J, leaving 9 bases between them. The CDR3 reads CSVDSQGSYEQYF. Written as DNA, the CDR3 is TGCAGCGTTGATAGTCAGGGCTCCTACGAGCAGTACTTC.

This chain links TRBV6-5 with TRBJ2-7; D is possibly TRBD1 (6 bases). This CDR3 region has 14 residues. V lost 5 bases to trimming and J lost 6 bases, with 17 bases between them. The germline V gene encodes CDR1 MNHEY and CDR2 SVGAGI. In DNA, the CDR3 is TGTGCCAGCAGTCGCAGAGGGGGACCAAGCGAGCAGTACGTC. Its protein product is CASSRRGGPSEQYV.

The rearrangement joins TRBV29-1 to TRBJ2-1, with D unclear. Per germline, CDR1 SQVTM and CDR2 ANQGSEA. This CDR3 is 13 amino acids long. V was shortened by 3 bases and J by 0 bases, with 6 bases between the two germline ends. The CDR3 DNA reads TGCAGCGTTGAGAGGAGCTCCTACAATGAGCAGTTCTTC. Amino acids: CSVERSSYNEQFF.

The gene calls are TRBV24-1 and TRBJ2-5, with 7 bases identical to TRBD1. Germline assignment: CDR1 KGHDR and CDR2 SFDVKD. The CDR3 loop spans 13 amino acids. J was trimmed by 12 bases and V by 3 bases; bases with no gene match: 9. The CDR3 loop is CATSDPNRDRKYF. In DNA form, the CDR3 reads TGTGCCACCAGTGATCCTAACCGGGACAGAAAGTACTTC.

The chain uses TRBV6-2 or TRBV6-3 and TRBJ1-1; D is perhaps TRBD1 (5 bases). This CDR3 region has 15 residues. V lost 6 bases, J lost 1 base, and 15 bases lay in between. CDR1 MNHEY and CDR2 SVGEGT come from the germline V gene. CDR3 DNA sequence: TGTGCCAGCAGCCACTTGGGGGTCAAGAACACTGAAGCTTTCTTT. Translated: CASSHLGVKNTEAFF.

This clonotype was observed a handful of times. The rearrangement uses TRBV6-2 or TRBV6-3 and TRBJ1-5; no reliable D call. CDR1 MNHEY and CDR2 SVGEGT come from the germline V gene. The CDR3 extends over 14 amino acids. Trimming shortened V by 5 bases and J by 0 bases, and 8 bases separated the two germline ends. Here the CDR3 reads CASSPLASNQPQHF. CDR3 DNA: TGTGCCAGCAGTCCACTTGCTAGCAATCAGCCCCAGCATTTT.

This rearrangement joins TRBV7-2 to TRBJ2-7; 7 nucleotides line up with TRBD1. The length of the CDR3 is 15 residues. Germline V gene lookup returns CDR1 SGHTA and CDR2 FQGNSA. The V and J ends lost 1 base and 4 bases, in that order; junction bases with no gene match: 7. CDR3 loop: CASSLVGGVGYEQYF. The CDR3 DNA reads as TGTGCCAGCAGCTTAGTAGGGGGCGTGGGTTACGAGCAGTACTTC. Together with reference TRBV7-2 and TRBJ2-7, the CDR3 gives the full variable domain: GAGVSQSPSNKVTEKGKDVELRCDPISGHTALYWYRQSLGQGLEFLIYFQGNSAPDKSGLPSDRFSAERTGGSVSTLTIQRTQQEDSAVYLCASSLVGGVGYEQYFGPGTRLTVT.

This clonotype was found a few times. The chain carries TRBV18 and TRBJ1-3; 8 positions agree with TRBD1. The germline V gene has CDR1 KGHSH and CDR2 LQKENI. Trimming at V came to 5 bases and at J to 8 bases, leaving 8 bases not matched to a gene. The CDR3 runs to 14 residues. The CDR3 loop is CASSSSGQADTIYF. The CDR3 bases are TGTGCCAGCTCATCTTCGGGACAGGCGGACACCATATATTTT.

The chain employs TRBV27 and TRBJ1-2; 10 bases map to TRBD1. The V gene's germline CDR1 is MNHEY and CDR2 SMNVEV (reference sequence). The CDR3 contains 17 residues. J lost 3 bases, V lost 4 bases, and 11 bases had no gene match. The CDR3 region has the DNA TGTGCCAGCAGTTCGGGGACAGGGGACTGGGCCTACTATGGCTACACCTTC. Protein product: CASSSGTGDWAYYGYTF.

In this sample, this clonotype turned up a few times. The chain carries TRBV4-1 and TRBJ2-1; 8 positions match TRBD2. This CDR3 has 14 amino acids. Looked up from germline, CDR1 is MGHRA and CDR2 is YSYEKL. V lost 0 bases to trimming and J lost 6 bases; unmatched junction nucleotides: 1. CDR3: CASSQELAVNEQFF. As DNA, the CDR3 is TGCGCCAGCAGCCAAGAACTAGCGGTCAATGAGCAGTTCTTC.